These 9 T cell receptor beta chains were sequenced from one sample in a study of T cell responses to AZD1222 COVID-19 vaccine. Sequencing was performed with immunoSEQ multiplex PCR; in TCRdb, only in-frame clones are kept and a portion is missing. The sample lists 75,000 to 95,000 clones, approximately 85% occurring once. Sample: peripheral blood, taken on day 0 of AZD1222 vaccination. These receptors all come from an adult in good health.

The chain links TRBV10-3 to TRBJ1-2, with 8 bases matching TRBD1. The V and J ends lost 3 bases and 7 bases, in that order; junction bases with no gene match: 7. The germline V gene encodes CDR1 ENHRY and CDR2 SYGVKD. This CDR3 contains 14 residues. CDR3 DNA sequence: TGTGCCATCAGTGAACAGGGGGTTATGAGTGGCTACACCTTC. Translating gives CAISEQGVMSGYTF.

Comment on this clone: The junction departs from the called germline gene at one end, perhaps through a read error. The rearrangement links TRBV6-2 or TRBV6-3 to TRBJ1-6; D possibly corresponds to TRBD1 (5 bases). Germline V gene sequence: CDR1 MNHEY, CDR2 SVGEGT. The CDR3 has 13 amino acids. In nucleotides, the CDR3 is TGTGCCAGCAGTTATGGCGTGGGGGGAGTTTGGCGCTTT. Translated: CASSYGVGGVWRF.

The gene calls are TRBV6-7 and TRBJ2-5, with D possibly matching TRBD2 (6 bases). TRBV6-7 belongs to the ORF category, with a function that is uncertain. The CDR3 sequence is 14 residues long. Trimming cost V 0 bases and J 7 bases, with 12 bases left between them. CDR3 loop: CASSYSGGPGTQYF. The CDR3 DNA reads TGTGCCAGCAGTTACTCCGGGGGTCCGGGGACCCAGTACTTC.

In this sample, this clone turned up once. CDR3 DNA: TGTGCCAGCAGCCTCCAACGCACAGATACGCAGTATTTT. Its translation: CASSLQRTDTQYF. The rearrangement joins TRBV27 to TRBJ2-3, with D unresolved. The CDR3 extends over 13 amino acids. Germline V gene sequence: CDR1 MNHEY, CDR2 SMNVEV (reference sequence). Trimming left V 6 bases short and J 1 base short, with 8 bases between.

The gene calls are TRBV5-1 and TRBJ2-7; weak D call: TRBD1 (5 bases). CDR1 SGHRS and CDR2 YFSETQ come from the germline V gene. This CDR3 is built from 12 residues. The V and J ends lost 2 bases and 5 bases respectively, with 8 bases between them. The CDR3: CASSFSGHEQYF. The DNA of the CDR3 is TGCGCCAGCAGCTTCTCAGGGCACGAGCAGTACTTC.

This clone was seen a single time. This chain connects TRBV2 to TRBJ2-5, with 8 bases lining up with TRBD1. Germline CDR1 reads SNHLY; CDR2 reads FYNNEI. Trimming at V came to 6 bases and at J to 9 bases, leaving 15 bases not matched to a gene. CDR3 length equals 15 residues. The CDR3 spells CASRAWTGPALSQYF. CDR3 sequence (DNA): TGTGCCAGCAGAGCCTGGACAGGGCCGGCCCTTTCCCAGTACTTC.

The chain has TRBV25-1 and TRBJ1-3; no firm D call. Per germline, CDR1 MGHDK and CDR2 SYGVNS. The CDR3 contains 11 residues. The V end was cut by 6 bases, the J end by 11 bases, with 11 bases between. CDR3 coding DNA: TGTGCCAGCAGGACCTCAAGGGCCATATATTTT. Amino acids: CASRTSRAIYF.

The gene calls are TRBV3-1 (or the pseudogene TRBV3-2) and TRBJ1-1, with D possibly being TRBD1 (6 bases). The CDR3 runs to 17 residues. Germline V gene sequence: CDR1 LGHDT, CDR2 YNNKEL (reference sequence). The V and J ends lost 3 bases and 5 bases respectively, with 22 bases between them. The CDR3 spells CASSQEGGTFRWTEAFF. In DNA, the CDR3 is TGTGCCAGCAGCCAGGAAGGGGGGACCTTTAGGTGGACTGAAGCTTTCTTT.

The rearrangement uses TRBV3-1 (or the pseudogene TRBV3-2) and TRBJ2-5, with 9 bases lining up with TRBD2. The CDR3 extends over 15 amino acids. Germline CDR1 reads LGHDT; CDR2 reads YNNKEL (reference sequence). V gave up 0 bases and J gave up 5 bases; unmatched junction bases: 4. The CDR3: CASSQDSGGSETQYF. CDR3 nucleotides: TGTGCCAGCAGCCAAGATAGCGGGGGTTCCGAGACCCAGTACTTC.